This TCR beta chain was found in a study of blood T cell repertoires in COVID-19. Generated by immunoSEQ multiplex PCR, the TCRdb table keeps only in-frame clones and is missing some. The sample has 200,000 to 300,000 clones, 86% seen once. This TCR came from a man aged 35 to 55 who had recovered from COVID-19. Input material: peripheral blood.

In DNA, the CDR3 is TGTGCCAGTAGTATTCGAGGGACTAGCGGGAAAGAGACCCAGTACTTC. Its translation: CASSIRGTSGKETQYF. V is TRBV19 and J is TRBJ2-5; 13 bases align to TRBD2. The CDR3 runs to 16 residues. V shed 3 bases and J 3 bases; nucleotides not matched to a gene: 4. Germline V CDR1 and CDR2: LNHDA, SQIVND (reference sequence).